This entry describes one T cell receptor beta chain. This clonotype turned up a few times. Its antigen is currently not known. No quality values exist for individual bases; no much larger clone is one base distant. The sample belongs to a study of identical twins (dated by TCRdb to the mid-2010s). The study in broad terms: To test whether fetal clonotypes persist, this study deep-sequenced TCR alpha and beta repertoires from monozygotic twins, from unrelated adults of various ages, and from cord blood. To rule out contamination, the twin experiments were replicated at different times with different library preparation protocols.

The method behind the library was 5' RACE. Sequencer: Illumina HiSeq 2000. Template switching added a universal primer binding site, and the final cDNA carried a unique molecular identifier that allowed TCR cDNA molecules to be counted accurately. Specific primers in the conserved constant-segment region were used to synthesize first-strand cDNA for the TCR alpha and beta chains. To control for contamination, each cDNA library was double barcoded with a SMART-Mk sample barcode plus Illumina barcodes. Two successive PCR steps introduced TruSeq adapter sequences along with Illumina sample barcodes. The Illumina HiSeq platform was used with custom primers to sequence TCR alpha and beta cDNA libraries. Regarding the original processing steps: Raw reads were processed with MiGEC to extract unique molecular identifiers, and MiXCR was used to determine CDR3 positions. Recombination models were inferred per individual with the repgenHMM and IGoR tools using an EM algorithm. Shared clonotypes were analyzed with the tcR package in R, and sharing was normalized by the product of cloneset sizes. To study raw recombination without the effects of thymic and clonal selection, out-of-frame nonproductive sequences were analyzed. The public reads were reanalyzed by TCRdb: fastp trimming at Q25, MiXCR alignment, in-frame beta chains only. Each CDR3 protein gets just one entry, which takes the most common genes and DNA from the rows behind it. The V and J calls shown here were made by TCRdb, not taken from the authors' results. This sample has approximately 680,000 distinct CDR3 sequences in its table, and 7.1% of those were observed once. The ten largest account for 1.5% to 2% of the sample.

Every donor in the study was a healthy Caucasian. The twin cohort comprised three pairs of female monozygotic twins, all aged roughly 18 to 30 years. Peripheral blood mononuclear cells were used as the source from which RNA for TCR libraries was isolated. V drops 7 bases and J drops 1 base, leaving 19 bases in between. CDR1 SQVTM and CDR2 ANQGSEA were looked up in the germline V gene. The CDR3, from cysteine to phenylalanine, totals 15 residues. Only the CDR3 portion is preserved as DNA: 45 bases, with reading frame beginning at the first base. Overall study results and their limits: The excess sharing between twins in beta out-of-frame sequences was weaker because fewer shared sequences reduced the signal-to-noise ratio. In monozygotic twins, recombination models systematically underestimated out-of-frame TCR alpha sharing, but the models matched the sharing seen between unrelated individuals. Because the same donors could not be followed over many years, the conclusions depended on cross-sectional statistical analysis. Zero-insertion analyses could be partly confounded by invariant T cells such as MAIT and iNKT, although diverse VJ usage argued against such confounding for most clonotypes. Abundant cord blood beta clonotypes had fewer insertions, young adult naive repertoires showed a similar but weaker trend, and memory repertoires showed no such trend. Compared with coincidental sharing between unrelated individuals, an excess of low generation-probability sequences was observed among out-of-frame TCR alpha sequences shared between twins.

The sample was also linked to a second study, of yellow fever vaccine responses in identical twins. As described in the second report: The T cell response to vaccination in identical twins was reported by the authors to appear partly convergent and partly personalized. The study precisely tracked vaccine-responding T cell clones in identical twins.

The sequence was collected from a woman younger than 35 in good health. The chain uses TRBV29-1 and TRBJ1-1; TRBD1 could be the D gene, as 6 bases match. The sequenced sample was PBMCs. This receptor carries the CDR3 CSALGQRLWNTEAFF. The DNA sequence is as follows: TGCAGCGCCCTTGGACAGCGGCTTTGGAACACTGAAGCTTTCTTT. With the portions outside the CDR3 filled from the reference TRBV29-1 and TRBJ1-1 genes, the complete variable region becomes SAVISQKPSRDICQRGTSLTIQCQVDSQVTMMFWYRQQPGQSLTLIATANQGSEATYESGFVIDKFPISRPNLTFSTLTVSNMSPEDSSIYLCSALGQRLWNTEAFFGQGTRLTVV.